The rows below give T cell receptor beta chains drawn from one sample of a study of early T cells in non-severe SARS-CoV-2 infection. TCRdb reprocessed the 5' RACE reads via MiXCR and lists one record per CDR3 protein. The sample comprises approximately 89,000 distinct CDR3 sequences, around 15% of which are singletons, and about 3% rests with the top ten. Sequencing was carried out using whole blood. The receptors were sampled from an adult who was a healthcare worker with PCR-confirmed SARS-CoV-2 infection or an uninfected control (not recorded which). The conserved cysteine and the conserved F or W are not part of the CDR3 here.

V gene	CDR3 length	J gene	CDR3 protein
TRBV6-1	13	TRBJ2-7	ASSGFVDRTYEQY
TRBV11-2	12	TRBJ1-3	ASSQQYSGNTIY
TRBV29-1	14	TRBJ2-3	SVGVGSGRYGDTQY
TRBV5-5	13	TRBJ2-1	ASSLRGQGYNEQF
TRBV7-9	13	TRBJ2-3	ASSPREGPTDTQY
TRBV28	11	TRBJ2-7	ASTTGGAYEQY
TRBV9	11	TRBJ2-1	ASSVESYNEQF
TRBV24-1	11	TRBJ2-5	ATSDRGLKTQY
TRBV5-1	11	TRBJ2-4	ASRGTEKNIQY
TRBV2	13	TRBJ2-1	ASKRDSVTYNEQF
TRBV5-1	13	TRBJ2-7	ASSFLSGRANEQY
TRBV24-1	16	TRBJ2-3	ATSDFLADRGGTDTQY
TRBV20-1	14	TRBJ2-1	SAAAFVEARNHEQF
TRBV27	12	TRBJ1-4	ASSLFGVGSKLF
TRBV9	13	TRBJ2-5	ASSAHQGAGETQY
TRBV20-1	11	TRBJ2-7	SAWTSGGYEQY
TRBV6-6	14	TRBJ1-2	ASSYPASQANYGYT
TRBV7-3	10	TRBJ2-1	ASSLNSGEQF
TRBV6-1	14	TRBJ2-7	ASRPDPGQSSYEQY
TRBV11-2	14	TRBJ2-5	ASSLEWMGGRETQY
TRBV7-9	13	TRBJ2-1	ASSLPTPSYNEQF
TRBV7-2	14	TRBJ2-5	ASRSAGDGHRETQY
TRBV6-5	14	TRBJ1-3	ASSYSRGLSGNTIY
TRBV28	13	TRBJ1-2	ASDGPGTGDYGYT
TRBV12-3/TRBV12-4	14	TRBJ2-2	ASSPGLAANTGELF
TRBV2	13	TRBJ2-7	ASPEGLAGRYEQY
TRBV15	14	TRBJ2-3	ATSSWTSGDTDTQY
TRBV7-9	13	TRBJ2-3	ASERAGARTDTQY
TRBV18	10	TRBJ2-3	ASSHYSDTQY
TRBV6-5	12	TRBJ1-2	ASRNGWQEYGYT